Each of the 29 T cell receptor beta chains below was sequenced from the same sample in a study of shared clonotypes between healthy human individuals. Assay: immunoSEQ multiplex PCR; the TCRdb copy retains only in-frame clones and omits some. The table lists some 1,400,000 clones, approximately 96% of them singletons. The material sequenced was naive CD4+ T cells sorted from blood. This sample's subset: CD45RA+ positively selected. The receptors here all came from a man aged 25-40 years in good health.

This chain links TRBV18 with TRBJ2-3; 9 bases match TRBD1. Germline values: CDR1 KGHSH, CDR2 LQKENI. The CDR3 spans 16 residues. Germline trimming cut 3 bases from V and 3 bases from J; bases unmatched to any gene: 7. DNA for the CDR3: TGTGCCAGCTCACCCTTACAGGGGGCGAAAACAGATACGCAGTATTTT. This translates into CASSPLQGAKTDTQYF.

The rearrangement joins TRBV28 to TRBJ2-7; no definite D call. This CDR3 spans 14 amino acids. CDR1 and CDR2 from the germline V gene are MDHEN and SYDVKM. V was trimmed by 6 bases and J by 1 base, leaving 13 bases between them. CDR3 bases: TGTGCCAGCAGCTCCTTAGGGCCTTCCTACGAGCAGTACTTC. It is translated as CASSSLGPSYEQYF. The complete variable domain, with remaining parts taken from reference TRBV28 and TRBJ2-7, reads DVKVTQSSRYLVKRTGEKVFLECVQDMDHENMFWYRQDPGLGLRLIYFSYDVKMKEKGDIPEGYSVSREKKERFSLILESASTNQTSMYLCASSSLGPSYEQYFGPGTRLTVT.

As to this clone: Other DNA sequences from this sample encode an identical CDR3 as well. The chain uses TRBV14 and TRBJ2-1; D may match TRBD1 or TRBD2 (5 bases each). The germline CDR1 and CDR2 sequences are SGHDN and FVKESK. The CDR3 runs to 15 residues. V was cut by 4 bases and J by 4 bases, with 14 bases left in between. DNA for the CDR3: TGTGCCAGCAGCCGCCGGGACCCCTCATACAATGAGCAGTTCTTC. Its protein is CASSRRDPSYNEQFF. The variable domain in full, with the rest retrieved from reference TRBV14 and TRBJ2-1, is EAGVTQFPSHSVIEKGQTVTLRCDPISGHDNLYWYRRVMGKEIKFLLHFVKESKQDESGMPNNRFLAERTGGTYSTLKVQPAELEDSGVYFCASSRRDPSYNEQFFGPGTRLTVL.

The chain employs TRBV9 and TRBJ2-2; tentatively, D is TRBD2 (5 bases). Germline lookup yields CDR1 SGDLS and CDR2 YYNGEE. The CDR3 consists of 15 residues. V lost 2 bases and J 0 bases, leaving 8 bases between the germline ends. The CDR3 DNA reads as TGTGCCAGCAGCGTCAGAGCGGCGAACACCGGGGAGCTGTTTTTT. Translation: CASSVRAANTGELFF.

CDR3 residues: CASSQDHSQGPGMMELFF. The CDR3 DNA is TGCGCCAGCAGCCAAGACCATTCACAGGGGCCCGGAATGATGGAACTGTTTTTT. V and J are TRBV4-3 and TRBJ1-4, with 7 bases identical to TRBD1. With 0 bases clipped from V and 12 bases from J, the junction kept 19 bases outside the gene matches. Germline CDR1 reads LGHNA; CDR2 reads YSLEER. This CDR3 region has 18 residues.

The rearrangement joins TRBV11-2 to TRBJ2-5, with D tentatively TRBD1 or TRBD2 (5 bases each). The CDR3 sequence is 17 residues long. Germline-derived CDR1 and CDR2 are SGHAT and FQNNGV. V was cut by 1 base and J by 1 base, with 16 bases left in between. The CDR3 is CASSLGVGLASQETQYF. The CDR3 nucleotides are TGTGCCAGCAGCTTAGGGGTGGGGCTAGCATCCCAAGAGACCCAGTACTTC.

V usage is TRBV7-2 and J usage is TRBJ2-1; D remains ambiguous. The CDR3 has 15 amino acids. Germline CDR1 reads SGHTA; CDR2 reads FQGNSA. V lost 3 bases and J lost 0, with 9 bases in between. This chain's CDR3 is CASSFVESSYNEQFF. CDR3 coding DNA: TGTGCCAGCAGCTTCGTGGAAAGCTCCTACAATGAGCAGTTCTTC.

About this clone itself: In the same sample, other DNA sequences code for this CDR3. The J gene is TRBJ2-1, the V gene TRBV7-3; 11 nucleotides agree with TRBD2. V lost 2 bases to trimming and J lost 4 bases; unmatched junction nucleotides: 1. From germline, CDR1 is SGHTA and CDR2 FQGTGA. This CDR3 is built from 15 residues. This CDR3 reads CASSLGTSGYNEQFF. Written as DNA, the CDR3 is TGTGCCAGCAGCTTAGGGACTAGCGGATACAATGAGCAGTTCTTC.

The rearrangement joins TRBV6-1 to TRBJ1-2; perhaps TRBD1 as D (6 bases). This CDR3 has 11 residues. Trimming stripped 2 bases from V and 13 bases from J, with 11 bases between. In germline, CDR1 is MNHNS, CDR2 SASEGT. Here the CDR3 DNA reads TGTGCCAGCAGTGAAATACAGGGAACCACCTTC. Translated, it gives CASSEIQGTTF.

The gene calls are TRBV5-4 and TRBJ1-5; TRBD1 might be the D (5 bases). CDR1 and CDR2 from the germline V gene are SGHNT and YYREEE (reference sequence). The CDR3 runs to 14 residues. V was pared by 4 bases and J by 4 bases, with 12 bases between. The CDR3 DNA reads TGTGCCAGCAGCGTCCAGGGTGGGAATCAGCCCCAGCATTTT. Its protein is CASSVQGGNQPQHF.

V is TRBV6-5 and J is TRBJ2-3; 13 positions agree with TRBD2. CDR1 is MNHEY and CDR2 is SVGAGI in the germline V gene. The trim removed 3 bases at V and 6 bases at J, leaving 3 bases unmatched. The CDR3 runs 15 residues. The CDR3, as DNA: TGTGCCAGCAGTTATTCGACTAGCGGGAGGGATACGCAGTATTTT. It specifies CASSYSTSGRDTQYF.

In DNA, the CDR3 is TGTGCCACCAGCAGGGAGGGGGGAGCATACGAGCAGTACTTC. It encodes CATSREGGAYEQYF. V and J are TRBV15 and TRBJ2-7; D possibly matches TRBD1 or TRBD2 (6 bases each). Looked up from germline, CDR1 is LNHNV and CDR2 is YYDKDF (reference sequence). The CDR3 is made up of 14 amino acids. Trimming stripped 3 bases from V and 4 bases from J, with 13 bases between.

The genes are TRBV5-1 and TRBJ2-1; unclear D gene. Germline CDR1 SGHRS, CDR2 YFSETQ. The CDR3 extends over 16 amino acids. V was pared by 0 bases and J by 1 base, with 11 bases between. In DNA, the CDR3 is TGCGCCAGCAGCTTGGGGCCCAGGCAGTCCTACAATGAGCAGTTCTTC. Translated, it gives CASSLGPRQSYNEQFF.

J is TRBJ2-3 and V is TRBV7-9; possible D gene TRBD2, 7 bases. With 3 bases removed from V and 3 bases from J, the gap between germline ends came to 22 bases. Germline-derived CDR1 and CDR2 are SEHNR and FQNEAQ (reference sequence). The CDR3 extends over 18 amino acids. The CDR3 spells CASSFGGPGGTITDTQYF. For the CDR3, the DNA is TGTGCCAGCAGCTTTGGGGGGCCGGGGGGAACAATAACAGATACGCAGTATTTT.

V is TRBV6-5 and J is TRBJ2-3; maybe TRBD2 (5 bases). The ends were cut back, 5 bases at V and 5 bases at J, with 11 bases in the middle. The length of the CDR3 is 13 residues. From germline, CDR1 is MNHEY and CDR2 SVGAGI. CDR3 loop: CASSALGVDTQYF. In nucleotides, the CDR3 is TGTGCCAGCAGTGCCCTCGGGGTAGATACGCAGTATTTT.

Points on this clone: The same CDR3 can be traced to other DNA sequences in this sample. The V call is TRBV5-1, the J call TRBJ1-1, with D possibly TRBD1 on 5 matching bases. The germline V gene encodes CDR1 SGHRS and CDR2 YFSETQ. The CDR3 loop spans 14 amino acids. V gave up 2 bases and J gave up 1 base, with 9 bases separating them. The CDR3 sequence: CASSFKGANTEAFF. CDR3 nucleotide sequence: TGCGCCAGCAGCTTTAAAGGGGCGAACACTGAAGCTTTCTTT.

This chain links TRBV6-5 with TRBJ2-7, with 8 bases that match TRBD2. With 5 bases clipped from V and 4 bases from J, the junction kept 10 bases outside the gene matches. Germline loops: CDR1 MNHEY, CDR2 SVGAGI. The CDR3 spans 15 residues. Here the CDR3 reads CASSPYSGTRYEQYF. The CDR3 coding sequence is TGTGCCAGCAGTCCATACTCCGGGACTAGATACGAGCAGTACTTC.

V gene TRBV2 combines with J gene TRBJ2-3, with TRBD2 identical over 8 bases. V trimming: 6 bases; J trimming: 0 bases; junction bases outside the gene matches: 2. The CDR3 totals 14 residues. Per germline, CDR1 SNHLY and CDR2 FYNNEI. CDR3 region: CASRLAGSTDTQYF. In nucleotides, the CDR3 is TGTGCCAGCAGGTTAGCGGGGAGCACAGATACGCAGTATTTT.

This clone was recorded once. The genes are TRBV7-9 and TRBJ2-1; TRBD2 matches 13 bases. Germline V gene sequence: CDR1 SEHNR, CDR2 FQNEAQ (reference sequence). The CDR3 is 12 amino acids. J lost 16 bases, V lost 8 bases, and 8 bases had no gene match. The CDR3 protein is CASATGTSGVFF. In nucleotides, the CDR3 is TGTGCCAGCGCAACTGGGACTAGCGGGGTTTTCTTC.

This chain links TRBV11-2 with TRBJ2-2; no firm D call. The V end lost 4 bases, the J end lost 4 bases, and 13 bases lay between the germline ends. The CDR3 extends over 15 amino acids. The germline V gene encodes CDR1 SGHAT and CDR2 FQNNGV. Written as DNA, the CDR3 is TGTGCCAGCAGCTCCTCTTGGGTTGTCACCGGGGAGCTGTTTTTT. Protein: CASSSSWVVTGELFF.

CDR3 sequence reads: CASSYSLGGADTQYF. In DNA, the CDR3 is TGTGCCAGCAGTTACTCGCTCGGGGGTGCAGATACGCAGTATTTT. The V gene is TRBV6-6, the J gene TRBJ2-3; a possible D gene is TRBD2 (6 bases). This CDR3 contains 15 residues. The V end was cut by 0 bases, the J end by 4 bases, with 11 bases between. Per germline, CDR1 MNHNY and CDR2 SVGAGI (reference sequence).

The V call is TRBV2, the J call TRBJ1-1; TRBD1 matches 8 bases. CDR3 size: 13 residues. With V trimmed by 6 bases and J by 6 bases, 6 bases remained unmatched. Germline V gene data show CDR1 as SNHLY and CDR2 as FYNNEI. The CDR3 nucleotides read TGTGCCAGCAGGGGACAGGCGATCCCTGAAGCTTTCTTT. This codes for CASRGQAIPEAFF.

This clone was observed a single time. CDR3 nucleotides: TGTGCCAGCAGCACGGGGGGGAACACTGAAGCTTTCTTT. As protein: CASSTGGNTEAFF. V usage is TRBV11-2 and J usage is TRBJ1-1; TRBD1 might be the D (5 bases). Germline CDR1 reads SGHAT; CDR2 reads FQNNGV. The CDR3 is made up of 13 amino acids. V lost 5 bases, J lost 1 base, and 8 bases lay in between.

The gene calls are TRBV6-4 and TRBJ2-1, with D possibly matching TRBD2 (6 bases). Deletions cut 5 bases from V and 4 bases from J, with 18 bases between. Germline V gene lookup returns CDR1 MRHNA and CDR2 SNTAGT. This CDR3 comprises 16 residues. The CDR3 sequence: CASSRHGTPDYNEQFF. The CDR3 DNA reads TGTGCCAGCAGTCGACATGGGACTCCGGATTACAATGAGCAGTTCTTC.

V gene TRBV7-3 combines with J gene TRBJ2-1; 11 bases agree with TRBD2. Germline V gene data show CDR1 as SGHTA and CDR2 as FQGTGA. This CDR3 region has 16 residues. J lost 4 bases, V lost 5 bases, and 7 bases had no gene match. CDR3 in DNA: TGTGCCAGCAGCCTCCTACTAGCGGGAGCTTACAATGAGCAGTTCTTC. Its translation: CASSLLLAGAYNEQFF.

This chain's CDR3 is CASSQTDRVHQPQHF. DNA for the CDR3: TGCGCCAGCAGTCAAACGGACAGGGTACATCAGCCCCAGCATTTT. V usage is TRBV23-1 and J usage is TRBJ1-5, with 8 bases matching TRBD1. TRBV23-1 belongs to the ORF category, with a function that is uncertain. V was pared by 2 bases and J by 5 bases, with 5 bases of the junction left unmatched. This CDR3 is built from 15 residues.

The rearrangement joins TRBV19 to TRBJ2-7; possible D gene TRBD2, 6 bases. The ends were cut back, 3 bases at V and 4 bases at J, with 16 bases in the middle. CDR3 length equals 15 residues. The V gene's germline CDR1 is LNHDA and CDR2 SQIVND (reference sequence). The CDR3 DNA reads as TGTGCCAGTAGTATTGCATACGGGAGTAGTTACGAGCAGTACTTC. It encodes CASSIAYGSSYEQYF.

This chain uses TRBV6-4 with TRBJ2-3; TRBD2 agrees at 12 bases. Germline V CDR1 and CDR2: MRHNA, SNTAGT. There are 15 residues in the CDR3. V dropped 4 bases and J dropped 5; count of bases not matched to a gene: 4. The CDR3 region is CASSVLAGGRDTQYF. In DNA, the CDR3 is TGTGCCAGCAGTGTACTAGCGGGAGGACGAGATACGCAGTATTTT.

This chain links TRBV28 with TRBJ2-7; D possibly corresponds to TRBD1 (5 bases). V lost 7 bases and J lost 3, with 16 bases in between. The CDR3 covers 14 residues. Germline CDR1 is MDHEN and CDR2 is SYDVKM. CDR3 nucleotides: TGTGCCAGCAAATGGGGCAGGGCCAACTACGAGCAGTACTTC. Its protein product is CASKWGRANYEQYF.